This T cell receptor (beta chain) was recovered during a study of blood T cell repertoires in COVID-19. This clone was seen once. The CDR3 consists of 14 residues. The germline V gene encodes CDR1 SNHLY and CDR2 FYNNEI. After removal of 7 bases from V and 3 bases from J, the junction contained 9 bases not matched to a gene. TCRdb's table, derived via immunoSEQ multiplex PCR, lists solely in-frame clones and lacks some. The sample lists 400,000 to 450,000 clones; 89% were seen once. The genes are TRBV2 and TRBJ2-7; 7 bases line up with TRBD2. Sequenced input: peripheral blood. The sequence derives from a middle-aged woman with COVID-19, enrolled during active disease. The DNA for the CDR3 is TGTGCCAGCAAACTCCTAGCGGCCCACTACGAGCAGTACTTC. It encodes CASKLLAAHYEQYF.